This TCR beta chain appears in the sequencing data of a study of regulatory dendritic cells for organ transplantation. Sequencing was performed with immunoSEQ multiplex PCR; in TCRdb, only in-frame clones are kept and a portion is missing. The sample lists 35,000 to 40,000 clones; about 89% were seen once. CD4+ or CD8+ T cells were sorted as naive CD45RA+ or memory CD45RO+. This CDR3 contains 17 residues. CDR1 and CDR2 from the germline V gene are SNHLY and FYNNEI. V lost 6 bases to trimming and J lost 5 bases; unmatched junction nucleotides: 13. Remarks on this clone: Its antigen is undetermined.

General study points: Naive T cells showed high diversity, memory cells less, memory CD8+ least.

Sequencing was done on a sample of naive CD8+ T cells from blood. Noted subset: CD45RA+ naive T cells. The chain has TRBV2 and TRBJ2-3, with 11 bases aligning to TRBD2. This receptor was taken from a human donor in good health. The CDR3 protein is CASRGELLAGGIDTQYF. The DNA for the CDR3 is TGTGCCAGCAGGGGGGAATTATTAGCGGGAGGGATAGATACGCAGTATTTT.